This T cell receptor beta chain was obtained from a study of blood T cell repertoires in COVID-19. This clone appeared once. This table comes from immunoSEQ multiplex PCR, and its TCRdb copy is limited to in-frame clones, with some not included. Of roughly 350,000 clones listed, around 87% are singletons. The CDR3 extends over 16 amino acids. V was clipped by 5 bases and J by 0 bases; unmatched bases: 2. The germline gives CDR1 KGHDR, CDR2 SFDVKD. The chain couples TRBV24-1 to TRBJ2-6; TRBD1 agrees at 8 bases. Sequencing used peripheral blood. The origin of this receptor is a woman in her twenties or thirties with COVID-19, enrolled during active disease. CDR3 DNA sequence: TGTGCCACCAGTGGGACAGGGAACTCTGGGGCCAACGTCCTGACTTTC. As protein: CATSGTGNSGANVLTF.